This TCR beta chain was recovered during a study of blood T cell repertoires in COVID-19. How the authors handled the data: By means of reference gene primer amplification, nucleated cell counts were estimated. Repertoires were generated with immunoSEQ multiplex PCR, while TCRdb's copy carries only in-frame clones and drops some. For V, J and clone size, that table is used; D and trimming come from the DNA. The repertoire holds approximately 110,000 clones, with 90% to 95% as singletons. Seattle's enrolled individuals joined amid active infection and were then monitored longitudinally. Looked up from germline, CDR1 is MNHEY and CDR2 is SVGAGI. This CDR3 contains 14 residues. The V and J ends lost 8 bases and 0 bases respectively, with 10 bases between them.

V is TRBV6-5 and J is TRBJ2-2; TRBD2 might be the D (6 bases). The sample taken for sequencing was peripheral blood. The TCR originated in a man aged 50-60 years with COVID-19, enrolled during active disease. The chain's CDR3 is CASVGTPNTGELFF. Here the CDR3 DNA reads TGTGCCAGCGTCGGGACTCCGAACACCGGGGAGCTGTTTTTT.